These 22 T cell receptor beta chains were all obtained from the same sample, sequenced in a study of metastatic and nonmetastatic thyroid tumors. TCRdb re-called the PCR reads via MiXCR. The profile shows around 20,000 clones, about a third of them singletons. All patients reached thyroid surgery having received no treatment beforehand. The specimen was tumor tissue. These receptors originate from a female donor with papillary thyroid cancer or a benign thyroid nodule (not recorded which). Some clones in this sample may be carry-over from other donors' samples.

The chain uses TRBV30 and TRBJ1-2; maybe TRBD1 (6 bases). The CDR3 contains 13 residues. CDR1 and CDR2 from the germline V gene are GTSNPN and SVGIG (reference sequence). V gave up 6 bases and J gave up 8 bases, with 19 bases separating them. CDR3 sequence reads: CACWGGGLRGYTF. The CDR3 region has the DNA TGTGCCTGCTGGGGCGGGGGCCTGAGAGGCTACACCTTC.

This clone was detected a few times. The chain is built from TRBV19 and TRBJ2-2, with D possibly TRBD1 on 6 matching bases. Between the trimmed V and J ends, which lost 10 bases and 3 bases, there was a span of 15 bases. Germline CDR1 and CDR2: LNHDA and SQIVND (reference sequence). The CDR3 contains 14 residues. The CDR3 here is CAITNRVYTGELFF. The CDR3 DNA follows: TGTGCCATTACCAACAGGGTTTACACCGGGGAGCTGTTTTTT. Full variable domain (missing parts from reference TRBV19 and TRBJ2-2): DGGITQSPKYLFRKEGQNVTLSCEQNLNHDAMYWYRQDPGQGLRLIYYSQIVNDFQKGDIAEGYSVSREKKESFPLTVTSAQKNPTAFYLCAITNRVYTGELFFGEGSRLTVL.

A few counts support this clone. The genes are TRBV6-1 and TRBJ1-3; TRBD1 matches 7 bases. From germline, CDR1 is MNHNS and CDR2 SASEGT. V dropped 8 bases and J dropped 0; count of bases not matched to a gene: 4. The CDR3 totals 14 residues. The CDR3 bases are TGTGCCAGCCGGACAGGTCTCTCTGGAAACACCATATATTTT. Translation gives CASRTGLSGNTIYF.

The chain combines TRBV24-1 with TRBJ2-3, with D unclear. The length of the CDR3 is 13 residues. V lost 7 bases and J lost 0, with 7 bases in between. Per germline, CDR1 KGHDR and CDR2 SFDVKD. Written as DNA, the CDR3 is TGTGCCACCAGCGCGCCCAGCACAGATACGCAGTATTTT. This encodes CATSAPSTDTQYF.

The V gene is TRBV9, the J gene TRBJ1-1; D remains ambiguous. Germline CDR1 and CDR2: SGDLS and YYNGEE. This CDR3 has 14 amino acids. The ends were cut back, 2 bases at V and 0 bases at J, with 8 bases in the middle. CDR3 region: CASSVGSLNTEAFF. The DNA of the CDR3 is TGTGCCAGCAGCGTCGGCAGCCTGAACACTGAAGCTTTCTTT.

The chain links TRBV12-3 or TRBV12-4 to TRBJ1-2; 7 bases align to TRBD1. J was trimmed by 0 bases and V by 2 bases; bases with no gene match: 6. The length of the CDR3 is 16 residues. The CDR3 here is CASSLSSRGANYGYTF. In nucleotides, the CDR3 is TGTGCCAGCAGTTTAAGCTCCAGGGGGGCTAACTATGGCTACACCTTC.

This clone has only a few counts. The chain recombines TRBV10-3 with TRBJ2-7; the D gene is possibly TRBD2 (5 bases). CDR3 size: 12 residues. Germline V lookup: CDR1 ENHRY, CDR2 SYGVKD. V gave up 10 bases and J gave up 2 bases, with 12 bases separating them. CDR3 in DNA: TGTGCCACGGGAACAATTACCTACGAGCAGTACTTC. Amino acid sequence: CATGTITYEQYF.

This chain joins TRBV6-1 and TRBJ1-6, with 8 bases fitting TRBD1. The germline V gene has CDR1 MNHNS and CDR2 SASEGT. The CDR3 totals 15 residues. V lost 6 bases to trimming and J lost 6 bases; unmatched junction nucleotides: 7. The CDR3 bases are TGTGCCAGCAGCTCGACAGGGGACCCTAATTCACCCCTCCACTTT. Its protein is CASSSTGDPNSPLHF.

V is TRBV11-2 and J is TRBJ2-3; either TRBD1 or TRBD2 may fit D (5 bases each). The length of the CDR3 is 17 residues. CDR1 SGHAT and CDR2 FQNNGV come from the germline V gene. Trimming stripped 5 bases from V and 2 bases from J, with 20 bases between. CDR3 nucleotide sequence: TGTGCCAGCAGCCCTTTAGGGAAACTAGGGGCCACAGATACGCAGTATTTT. Protein product: CASSPLGKLGATDTQYF.

This clone was observed a handful of times. The chain couples TRBV12-3 or TRBV12-4 to TRBJ2-3; 14 bases fit TRBD2. This CDR3 spans 17 amino acids. V was pared by 5 bases and J by 5 bases, with 9 bases of the junction left unmatched. The CDR3 sequence: CASSKATSGRVGDTQYF. Here the CDR3 DNA reads TGTGCCAGCAGTAAAGCGACTAGCGGGAGGGTTGGAGATACGCAGTATTTT.

This clone has just a few counts. V usage is TRBV12-5 and J usage is TRBJ2-1; D is unresolved. The length of the CDR3 is 16 residues. The V end was cut by 2 bases, the J end by 2 bases, with 13 bases between. The germline V gene has CDR1 LGHNT and CDR2 FRNRAP. The CDR3 loop reads CASGLSMAEPYNEQFF. In DNA form, the CDR3 reads TGTGCTAGTGGTTTGTCGATGGCCGAACCCTACAATGAGCAGTTCTTC.

The V call is TRBV12-3 or TRBV12-4, the J call TRBJ1-5; D possibly corresponds to TRBD1 (5 bases). V was trimmed by 7 bases and J by 4 bases, leaving 11 bases between them. The CDR3 length is 13 residues. CDR3 nucleotides: TGTGCCAGCACCTGGACACCGAATCAGCCCCAGCATTTT. Protein product: CASTWTPNQPQHF.

This clone was observed a single time. V gene TRBV20-1 combines with J gene TRBJ2-3; 8 nucleotides match TRBD1. The V gene's germline CDR1 is DFQATT and CDR2 SNEGSKA (reference sequence). This CDR3 spans 15 amino acids. V dropped 3 bases and J dropped 4; count of bases not matched to a gene: 9. CDR3 residues: CSASDGQGAADTQYF. CDR3 coding DNA: TGCAGTGCTAGTGACGGGCAGGGGGCGGCAGATACGCAGTATTTT.

This clone is judged medium-sized. V usage is TRBV7-9 and J usage is TRBJ2-1, with D perhaps matching TRBD1 (5 bases). The V and J ends lost 3 bases and 8 bases respectively, with 11 bases between them. CDR1 is SEHNR, CDR2 FQNEAQ, per germline (reference sequence). The CDR3 covers 13 residues. The CDR3 loop is CASSLTDVDEQFF. The CDR3 DNA reads TGTGCCAGCAGCTTGACAGACGTCGATGAGCAGTTCTTC.

V and J are TRBV6-2 or TRBV6-3 and TRBJ1-2, with D maybe TRBD1 (5 bases). The CDR3 sequence is 18 residues long. The V end lost 0 bases, the J end lost 3 bases, and 20 bases lay between the germline ends. The V gene's germline CDR1 is MNHEY and CDR2 SVGEGT. Here the CDR3 reads CASSYSTGRELGYYGYTF. The CDR3 nucleotides read TGTGCCAGCAGTTACTCGACGGGCAGGGAACTCGGGTACTATGGCTACACCTTC.

The chain combines TRBV6-1 with TRBJ1-6; D is possibly TRBD1 (5 bases). This CDR3 comprises 14 residues. Germline V gene data show CDR1 as MNHNS and CDR2 as SASEGT. Trimming took 3 bases from V and 10 from J, leaving 13 bases between them. For the CDR3, the DNA is TGTGCCAGCAGTGAGGACATCAGGGAGTCACCCCTCCACTTT. Translation: CASSEDIRESPLHF.

The chain uses TRBV11-2 and TRBJ2-1; D is perhaps TRBD2 (6 bases). Germline CDR1 reads SGHAT; CDR2 reads FQNNGV. V was clipped by 4 bases and J by 0 bases, with 16 bases between them. The CDR3 spans 17 residues. CDR3 protein: CASSSVEGLPSYNEQFF. The DNA for the CDR3 is TGTGCCAGCAGCTCCGTGGAGGGACTGCCCTCCTACAATGAGCAGTTCTTC. Full variable domain (rest looked up from reference TRBV11-2 and TRBJ2-1): EAGVAQSPRYKIIEKRQSVAFWCNPISGHATLYWYQQILGQGPKLLIQFQNNGVVDDSQLPKDRFSAERLKGVDSTLKIQPAKLEDSAVYLCASSSVEGLPSYNEQFFGPGTRLTVL.

The V call is TRBV27, the J call TRBJ2-1, with a tentative D call TRBD2 (5 bases). Germline CDR1 and CDR2: MNHEY and SMNVEV (reference sequence). The CDR3 totals 14 residues. The V end lost 7 bases, the J end lost 10 bases, and 20 bases lay between the germline ends. CDR3 protein: CASTVIASSPEQFF. CDR3 nucleotides: TGTGCCAGCACGGTGATAGCGTCTTCCCCGGAGCAGTTCTTC.

This clone was counted a few times. The chain employs TRBV24-1 and TRBJ2-3; D remains ambiguous. CDR3 length equals 16 residues. Germline lookup yields CDR1 KGHDR and CDR2 SFDVKD. V was pared by 3 bases and J by 2 bases, with 14 bases between. The DNA of the CDR3 is TGTGCCACCAGTGATCCCCACACGGTGGCCACAGATACGCAGTATTTT. This sequence encodes CATSDPHTVATDTQYF.

This clone was counted once. The chain carries TRBV30 and TRBJ2-4; 9 nucleotides agree with TRBD1. CDR1 and CDR2 from the germline V gene are GTSNPN and SVGIG (reference sequence). The V gene end was trimmed by 2 bases and the J gene end by 1 base; junction bases not matched to a gene: 9. This CDR3 region has 17 residues. In DNA form, the CDR3 reads TGTGCCTGGAGTCCGCGAACGACAGGGGGTGCCAAAAACATTCAGTACTTC. Protein sequence: CAWSPRTTGGAKNIQYF.

V is TRBV18 and J is TRBJ1-5, with 7 bases identical to TRBD1. This CDR3 is 14 amino acids long. The germline gives CDR1 KGHSH, CDR2 LQKENI. After removal of 3 bases from V and 5 bases from J, the junction contained 4 bases not matched to a gene. The CDR3 loop is CASSPGTGDQPQHF. CDR3 nucleotides: TGTGCCAGCTCACCCGGCACAGGGGATCAGCCCCAGCATTTT.

The chain recombines TRBV11-2 with TRBJ2-7, with D possibly being TRBD2 (6 bases). V lost 3 bases to trimming and J lost 7 bases, with 16 bases between them. The CDR3 runs to 14 residues. Germline V gives CDR1 SGHAT, CDR2 FQNNGV. The CDR3 region has the DNA TGTGCCAGCAGCTTCGGCGGGGTCCGGGGAGAGCAGTACTTC. Amino acid sequence: CASSFGGVRGEQYF.